Included here is one T cell receptor beta chain sequence, with context. As yet, its antigen is unknown. Germline CDR1 is SEHNR and CDR2 is FQNEAQ (reference sequence). There are 15 residues in the CDR3. This entry belongs to a study of CXCR3-negative and CXCR3-positive naive CD8 T cells. Looking at the study overall: Sequencing gave about 135 million TRB reads overall, about 1.5 +/- 0.3 million per library. Broader study findings: TRBV-TRBJ usage was similar across naive CXCR3 subsets but distinct in memory cells. CXCR3-positive naive cells carried more hydrophobic TRB CDR3s than CXCR3-negative naive cells did.

UMI-labeled 5' RACE TRB cDNA libraries were prepared from the cells. Each CDR3 protein gets one entry in TCRdb, which reprocessed the 5' RACE reads and gives no DNA. The sample totals over 100,000 distinct CDR3 sequences; its top ten clones hold approximately 0.29%. Sequences were obtained from naive CXCR3- CD8+ T cells from blood. This sample's subset: CD45RO-CCR7+CD27+CD95- naive CD8+ T cells lacking CXCR3 (TNR3-). The receptor was derived from a human donor in good health. Some clones in this sample may be carry-over from other donors' samples. This chain links TRBV7-9 with TRBJ2-5; TCRdb indicates TRBD1, and absent DNA this call remains unverified. CDR3 amino acids: CASSLLGTGEETQYF.